This entry lists 29 T cell receptor beta chains sequenced from one sample in a study of Ad26.COV2.S vaccination and SARS-CoV-2 variants. The method was immunoSEQ multiplex PCR; TCRdb's version includes in-frame clones alone and lacks a portion of them. The repertoire includes more than 300,000 clones, approximately 86% of them detected once, and more than 1.5% sits in the top ten. Treatment of the sample: around 19 received Ad26.COV2.S at low or high dose, single or two shots; about 5 received placebo; per-sample allocation not given. At day 63 after the first vaccine or placebo injection, samples were drawn. The sample in question was peripheral blood, obtained in a trial of Ad26.COV2.S vaccine versus placebo. These receptors were taken from a person aged 18-65 years who received the Ad26.COV2.S COVID-19 vaccine or a placebo.

The rearrangement uses TRBV18 and TRBJ2-7; 9 bases fit TRBD1. The CDR3 loop spans 15 amino acids. CDR1 is KGHSH, CDR2 LQKENI, per germline. V dropped 4 bases and J dropped 7; count of bases not matched to a gene: 11. The CDR3 nucleotides read TGTGCCAGCTCACACACTGCAGGGACAGGGAATGAGCAGTACTTC. It yields the protein CASSHTAGTGNEQYF.

The chain uses TRBV19 and TRBJ2-5; D is perhaps TRBD2 (6 bases). The CDR3 contains 14 residues. From germline, CDR1 is LNHDA and CDR2 SQIVND (reference sequence). V was clipped by 6 bases and J by 5 bases, with 16 bases between them. The CDR3 sequence is CASSPGGETETQYF. The CDR3 DNA is TGTGCCAGTAGCCCGGGCGGGGAAACGGAGACCCAGTACTTC.

The chain uses TRBV14 and TRBJ2-3; 8 bases line up with TRBD1. Germline values: CDR1 SGHDN, CDR2 FVKESK. This CDR3 contains 16 residues. J gave up 3 bases and V 4 bases, and 9 bases lay outside the gene matches. CDR3 DNA: TGTGCCAGCAGCCCTAAACCGGGACAGGTTACAGATACGCAGTATTTT. It encodes CASSPKPGQVTDTQYF.

This chain joins TRBV5-1 and TRBJ1-4; 7 bases agree with TRBD1. With 0 bases clipped from V and 10 bases from J, the junction kept 6 bases outside the gene matches. Germline loops: CDR1 SGHRS, CDR2 YFSETQ. This CDR3 has 14 amino acids. CDR3 coding DNA: TGCGCCAGCAGCTTGGTCGGACAGGATGGAAAACTGTTTTTT. Its protein product is CASSLVGQDGKLFF.

This clone showed up just a few times. The chain joins TRBV6-1 to TRBJ2-7, with D maybe TRBD2 (7 bases). This CDR3 region has 14 residues. Germline-derived CDR1 and CDR2 are MNHNS and SASEGT. V lost 2 bases, J lost 3 bases, and 11 bases lay in between. In DNA form, the CDR3 reads TGTGCCAGCAGTGAAAAGGGAGGGGGCTACGAGCAGTACTTC. Encoded protein: CASSEKGGGYEQYF.

The sample holds a few counts of this clone. V is TRBV5-1 and J is TRBJ2-2, with no clear D. V gave up 4 bases and J gave up 0 bases, with 10 bases separating them. The germline gives CDR1 SGHRS, CDR2 YFSETQ. The CDR3 contains 15 residues. The CDR3 sequence: CASSPGRSNTGELFF. The CDR3 bases are TGCGCCAGCAGCCCAGGACGGTCGAACACCGGGGAGCTGTTTTTT.

The V call is TRBV5-1, the J call TRBJ2-1, with 9 bases lining up with TRBD2. This CDR3 region has 14 residues. CDR1 SGHRS and CDR2 YFSETQ come from the germline V gene. V lost 1 base, J lost 5 bases, and 1 base stayed unmatched. CDR3 in amino acids: CASSLLAGNNEQFF. In DNA form, the CDR3 reads TGCGCCAGCAGCTTGCTAGCGGGGAACAATGAGCAGTTCTTC.

The J gene is TRBJ2-3, the V gene TRBV19; 8 nucleotides line up with TRBD2. J was trimmed by 2 bases and V by 2 bases; bases with no gene match: 3. CDR1 and CDR2 from the germline V gene are LNHDA and SQIVND (reference sequence). The CDR3 spans 15 residues. CDR3 amino acids: CASSIQLADTDTQYF. CDR3 DNA sequence: TGTGCCAGTAGTATACAACTAGCGGACACAGATACGCAGTATTTT. Full variable domain (remainder filled in from reference TRBV19 and TRBJ2-3): DGGITQSPKYLFRKEGQNVTLSCEQNLNHDAMYWYRQDPGQGLRLIYYSQIVNDFQKGDIAEGYSVSREKKESFPLTVTSAQKNPTAFYLCASSIQLADTDTQYFGPGTRLTVL.

The table lists this clone with a count of one. CDR3 in amino acids: CASSSSDTGELFF. CDR3 DNA: TGTGCCAGCAGCTCTTCGGACACCGGGGAGCTGTTTTTT. This chain uses TRBV7-6 with TRBJ2-2; D is uncertain. Trimming cost V 4 bases and J 3 bases, with 6 bases left between them. CDR1 SGHVS and CDR2 FNYEAQ come from the germline V gene. The CDR3 has 13 residues.

This chain connects TRBV12-3 or TRBV12-4 to TRBJ1-2, with a weak D call TRBD1 (6 bases). The CDR3 covers 13 residues. Trimming took 3 bases from V and 5 from J, leaving 10 bases between them. The CDR3 reads CASSFKGGYGYTF. The CDR3 nucleotides read TGTGCCAGCAGTTTTAAGGGGGGTTATGGCTACACCTTC.

The chain links TRBV19 to TRBJ2-2; D gene ambiguous. The CDR3 is made up of 14 amino acids. Germline loops: CDR1 LNHDA, CDR2 SQIVND (reference sequence). V lost 0 bases and J 6 bases, leaving 8 bases between the germline ends. CDR3 nucleotide sequence: TGTGCCAGTAGTATAGACGGCAGCCCCGGGGAGCTGTTTTTT. It yields the protein CASSIDGSPGELFF.

This chain links TRBV2 with TRBJ1-1; D unclear. The germline CDR1 and CDR2 sequences are SNHLY and FYNNEI. Trimming took 6 bases from V and 8 from J, leaving 10 bases between them. There are 11 residues in the CDR3. The CDR3 DNA reads TGTGCCAGCAGCCCCTTCAGGGAAGCTTTCTTT. Amino acids: CASSPFREAFF.

This chain connects TRBV11-2 to TRBJ1-2, with a weak D call TRBD1 (5 bases). The CDR3 runs 14 residues. The V gene lost 2 bases and the J gene lost 4 bases, with 11 bases spanning the gap. From germline, CDR1 is SGHAT and CDR2 FQNNGV. The CDR3 sequence is CASSLLGRGYGYTF. The CDR3 coding sequence is TGTGCCAGCAGCTTATTAGGGAGGGGCTATGGCTACACCTTC.

This clone has just one count. The chain has TRBV19 and TRBJ2-7; D is perhaps TRBD1 or TRBD2 (6 bases each). The CDR3 is 17 amino acids. V was cut by 0 bases and J by 1 base, with 16 bases left in between. Per the germline V gene, CDR1 is LNHDA and CDR2 is SQIVND (reference sequence). CDR3 amino acids: CASSIDQRRGVSYEQYF. The DNA of the CDR3 is TGTGCCAGTAGTATAGATCAAAGGAGGGGGGTTTCCTACGAGCAGTACTTC.

The CDR3 protein is CASSFYSPGLETQYF. The CDR3 DNA reads as TGTGCCAGCAGCTTTTACTCTCCAGGGCTGGAGACCCAGTACTTC. The chain employs TRBV7-2 and TRBJ2-5, with D possibly being TRBD1 (5 bases). The V end lost 3 bases, the J end lost 5 bases, and 16 bases lay between the germline ends. Germline values: CDR1 SGHTA, CDR2 FQGNSA. This CDR3 contains 15 residues.

The J gene is TRBJ2-1, the V gene TRBV7-8; 9 bases fit TRBD1. Germline CDR1 SGHVS, CDR2 FQNEAQ. V lost 5 bases, J lost 10 bases, and 6 bases stayed unmatched. The CDR3 runs to 13 residues. In DNA, the CDR3 is TGTGCCAGCAGCCTGGCCGGGACAGGGGAGCAGTTCTTC. This translates into CASSLAGTGEQFF.

The chain uses TRBV29-1 and TRBJ1-1; TRBD1 matches 9 bases. V was pared by 4 bases and J by 4 bases, with 4 bases of the junction left unmatched. CDR1 is SQVTM and CDR2 is ANQGSEA in the germline V gene. The CDR3 contains 13 residues. The DNA for the CDR3 is TGCAGCGTTGCGGACAGGGGCTTCACTGAAGCTTTCTTT. Translating it yields CSVADRGFTEAFF.

This clone appeared a few times. The chain recombines TRBV11-2 with TRBJ2-7; D perhaps matches TRBD1 (5 bases). The CDR3 extends over 14 amino acids. V lost 6 bases, J lost 3 bases, and 15 bases lay in between. CDR1 SGHAT and CDR2 FQNNGV come from the germline V gene. CDR3 nucleotides: TGTGCCAGCAGTCCCCAGGGATTCCTCTACGAGCAGTACTTC. Its protein product is CASSPQGFLYEQYF.

The V call is TRBV27, the J call TRBJ1-5, with D tentatively TRBD1 (6 bases). This CDR3 has 15 residues. Trimming stripped 5 bases from V and 2 bases from J, with 13 bases between. The germline gives CDR1 MNHEY, CDR2 SMNVEV (reference sequence). The CDR3 bases are TGTGCCAGCAGTCCACAGGGTCGCGGCAATCAGCCCCAGCATTTT. It specifies CASSPQGRGNQPQHF.

This chain links TRBV15 with TRBJ2-3; possibly TRBD2 for D (5 bases). With 0 bases removed from V and 8 bases from J, the gap between germline ends came to 21 bases. Germline lookup yields CDR1 LNHNV and CDR2 YYDKDF (reference sequence). CDR3 length equals 17 residues. CDR3 in amino acids: CATSRDSRRYDHGTQYF. DNA for the CDR3: TGTGCCACCAGCAGAGACTCCAGGAGGTATGACCATGGTACGCAGTATTTT.

The CDR3 here is CSCSGGDRVPYEQYF. CDR3 in DNA: TGCAGCTGCAGCGGGGGGGACAGGGTACCCTACGAGCAGTACTTC. The chain couples TRBV29-1 to TRBJ2-7; D is possibly TRBD2 (10 bases). The CDR3 totals 15 residues. Germline loops: CDR1 SQVTM, CDR2 ANQGSEA. Trimming pared 8 bases from V and 2 bases from J, leaving 22 bases between.

At least ten counts were recorded for this clone. V and J are TRBV5-1 and TRBJ2-2; 10 bases are a match to TRBD1. V trimming: 3 bases; J trimming: 3 bases; junction bases outside the gene matches: 11. This CDR3 region has 18 residues. The germline V gene encodes CDR1 SGHRS and CDR2 YFSETQ. DNA for the CDR3: TGCGCCAGCAGCTATGCCGAGACAGGGGGCGGCCACACCGGGGAGCTGTTTTTT. It specifies CASSYAETGGGHTGELFF.

V usage is TRBV7-8 and J usage is TRBJ2-7, with D perhaps being TRBD1 or TRBD2 (7 bases each). CDR3 size: 15 residues. With 3 bases removed from V and 0 bases from J, the gap between germline ends came to 12 bases. CDR1 is SGHVS, CDR2 FQNEAQ, per germline. The CDR3, as DNA: TGTGCCAGCAGCTTGGGGGGGACAGTCTCCTACGAGCAGTACTTC. Translation: CASSLGGTVSYEQYF.

This clone was counted a single time. The CDR3 sequence: CASSLVSFEETQYF. The DNA of the CDR3 is TGTGCCAGCAGCTTAGTCAGCTTCGAAGAGACCCAGTACTTC. The chain recombines TRBV7-2 with TRBJ2-5; D remains unclear. The length of the CDR3 is 14 residues. The V gene lost 1 base and the J gene lost 3 bases, with 9 bases spanning the gap. The germline gives CDR1 SGHTA, CDR2 FQGNSA.

The chain employs TRBV2 and TRBJ2-3, with 12 bases matching TRBD1. The CDR3 spans 13 residues. Germline values: CDR1 SNHLY, CDR2 FYNNEI. The V and J ends lost 4 bases and 11 bases, in that order; junction bases with no gene match: 4. The CDR3, as DNA: TGTGCCAGCAGTGCCGGGACAGGGGGCTTGCAGTATTTT. It codes for CASSAGTGGLQYF. The full variable domain, its missing parts supplied by reference TRBV2 and TRBJ2-3, is EPEVTQTPSHQVTQMGQEVILRCVPISNHLYFYWYRQILGQKVEFLVSFYNNEISEKSEIFDDQFSVERPDGSNFTLKIRSTKLEDSAMYFCASSAGTGGLQYFGPGTRLTVL.

This clone was seen just once. The J gene is TRBJ1-1, the V gene TRBV7-2; D might be TRBD1 (6 bases). The V gene's germline CDR1 is SGHTA and CDR2 FQGNSA. The ends were cut back, 3 bases at V and 7 bases at J, with 18 bases in the middle. CDR3 length: 15 amino acids. CDR3 in DNA: TGTGCCAGCAGCTTTGGGGGCGGGGGCGCATTTGAAGCTTTCTTT. Encoded protein: CASSFGGGGAFEAFF.

The chain has TRBV6-1 and TRBJ1-2; tentatively, D is TRBD1 (5 bases). V shed 2 bases and J shed 7 bases, with 14 bases lying between them. CDR1 and CDR2 from the germline V gene are MNHNS and SASEGT. This CDR3 comprises 14 residues. This CDR3 reads CASSEPGTAAGYTF. CDR3 bases: TGTGCCAGCAGTGAACCTGGGACGGCGGCTGGCTACACCTTC.

The chain joins TRBV29-1 to TRBJ2-7, with D perhaps matching TRBD1 or TRBD2 (6 bases each). Trimming pared 3 bases from V and 4 bases from J, leaving 10 bases between. Germline V gene lookup returns CDR1 SQVTM and CDR2 ANQGSEA. The length of the CDR3 is 12 residues. CDR3 residues: CSVDGGGYEQYF. The CDR3 region has the DNA TGCAGCGTTGACGGGGGCGGATACGAGCAGTACTTC.

V gene TRBV27 combines with J gene TRBJ1-4, with TRBD1 as a possible D gene (6 bases). The CDR3 is 14 amino acids. Looked up from germline, CDR1 is MNHEY and CDR2 is SMNVEV (reference sequence). Trimming pared 4 bases from V and 7 bases from J, leaving 13 bases between. The CDR3 is CASSYQAGAEKLFF. Written as DNA, the CDR3 is TGTGCCAGCAGTTACCAGGCGGGGGCTGAAAAACTGTTTTTT.